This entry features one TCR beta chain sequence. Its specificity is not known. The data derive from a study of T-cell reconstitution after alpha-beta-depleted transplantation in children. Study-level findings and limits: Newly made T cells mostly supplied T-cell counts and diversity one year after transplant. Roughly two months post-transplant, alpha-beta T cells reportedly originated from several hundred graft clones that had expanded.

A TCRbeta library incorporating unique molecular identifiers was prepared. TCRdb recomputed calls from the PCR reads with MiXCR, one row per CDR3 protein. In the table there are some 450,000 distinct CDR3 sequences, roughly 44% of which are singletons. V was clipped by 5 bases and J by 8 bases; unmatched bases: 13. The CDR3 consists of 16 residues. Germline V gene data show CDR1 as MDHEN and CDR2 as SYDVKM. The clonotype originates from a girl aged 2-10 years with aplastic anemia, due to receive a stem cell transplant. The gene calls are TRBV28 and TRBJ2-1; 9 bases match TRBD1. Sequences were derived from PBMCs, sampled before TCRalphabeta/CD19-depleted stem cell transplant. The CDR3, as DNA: TGTGCCAGCAGTCCCGCCGGGACAGGGTTATCCGATGAGCAGTTCTTC. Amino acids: CASSPAGTGLSDEQFF.